This is a list of T cell receptor beta chains from one sample in a study of T cell repertoires in cytomegalovirus infection. These TCRs' antigens remain unknown. TCRdb redid the calling of the reads with MiXCR, one entry per CDR3 protein. The sample lists about 700,000 distinct CDR3 sequences, about 33% seen once, with 15% to 20% in the top ten. Sequencing used cultured PBMCs, obtained from culture after CMV antigen stimulation. The source is a human donor in good health (CMV status not recorded). Some clones in this sample may be carry-over from other donors' samples. The CDR3 runs from the conserved cysteine through the conserved F or W. A D gene is named only where the DNA matches it firmly. Size is stated for part of the rows, as once, few or many counts, or as a class when the clone is expanded.

D	V	size	length	J	DNA	CDR3
TRBD2	TRBV7-2	few	17	TRBJ2-3	TGTGCCAGCAGCTTAAGACTAGCGGGAGGGTACCCAGATACGCAGTATTTT	CASSLRLAGGYPDTQYF
-	TRBV27	-	12	TRBJ1-1	TGTGCCAGCAGCTCAAGTCACACTGAAGCTTTCTTT	CASSSSHTEAFF
-	TRBV7-9	-	13	TRBJ1-1	TGTGCCAGCAGCAAGACGGGGCCGAACGAAGCTTTCTTT	CASSKTGPNEAFF
-	TRBV19	-	13	TRBJ1-1	TGTGCCAGTATCAGTTGGGGGGAAACTGAAGCTTTCTTT	CASISWGETEAFF
-	TRBV9	-	15	TRBJ1-1	TGTGCCAGCAGCACCCATCCCGGTCGGGCCACTGAAGCTTTCTTT	CASSTHPGRATEAFF
TRBD2	TRBV7-9	-	16	TRBJ2-1	TGTGCCAGCAGCCCCTCTCGGGGGGGGGCCGTCAATGAGCAGTTCTTC	CASSPSRGGAVNEQFF
TRBD1	TRBV7-2	many	18	TRBJ2-5	TGTGCCAGCAGCTTAGCCCGGGACAGGGGGCAGGGTAAAGAGACCCAGTACTTC	CASSLARDRGQGKETQYF
-	TRBV6-1	many	12	TRBJ2-3	TGTGCCAGCATAGACTGGGGAGATACGCAGTATTTT	CASIDWGDTQYF
TRBD2	TRBV11-2	few	15	TRBJ2-1	TGTGCCAGCGGCGATGCGAGGGCTAGCGGGAGCCTGAAGTTCTTC	CASGDARASGSLKFF
-	TRBV7-2	-	14	TRBJ2-1	TGTGCCAGCAGCTTAGGACTTGAAGACCCAGGGTGGTTCTTC	CASSLGLEDPGWFF
TRBD1	TRBV6-5	-	14	TRBJ1-5	TGTGCCAGCAGAGAACAGGGGCTCAATCAGCCCCAGCATTTT	CASREQGLNQPQHF
-	TRBV11-2	-	13	TRBJ1-2	TGTGCCAGCAGCTTAAGCCTGGAGTATGGCTACACCTTC	CASSLSLEYGYTF
-	TRBV7-9	-	11	TRBJ1-2	TGTGCCAGCGGACTAGAATATGGCTACACCTTC	CASGLEYGYTF
TRBD1	TRBV4-1	few	21	TRBJ2-2	TGCGCCAGCAGCCAAGAAGGTCAGGACAGGGGGCCCTTTAGGGGCACCGGGGAGCTGTTTTTT	CASSQEGQDRGPFRGTGELFF
-	TRBV15	few	16	TRBJ2-1	TGTGCCACCAGCAGAGATGGGGGGGCCCCCTCCAATGAGCAGTTCTTC	CATSRDGGAPSNEQFF
-	TRBV20-1	-	15	TRBJ1-4	TGCAGTGCTTCCCGACAGGACGCCGCTTATGAAAAACTGTTTTTT	CSASRQDAAYEKLFF
TRBD2	TRBV6-1	-	15	TRBJ2-1	TGTGCCAGCAGGGAAGCGGGGGGGCCGTTGAATGAGCAGTTCTTC	CASREAGGPLNEQFF
-	TRBV7-2	few	14	TRBJ1-1	TGTGCCAGCTTCGCCGCGGGTCTGAACACTGAAGCTTTCTTT	CASFAAGLNTEAFF
-	TRBV19	-	13	TRBJ1-2	TGTGCCAGTAGCCGGACTCTTTACGGCGGCTACACCTTC	CASSRTLYGGYTF
TRBD2	TRBV6-5	many	13	TRBJ2-7	TGTGCCAGCAGTCGGGGGGGAAAAAGCGAGCAGTACTTC	CASSRGGKSEQYF
-	TRBV7-2	many	15	TRBJ2-5	TGTGCCAGCAGCCCCCAGGCGGCCCTCCAAGAGACCCAGTACTTC	CASSPQAALQETQYF
-	TRBV7-9	-	16	TRBJ2-7	TGTGCCAGCGCAGCCTGGGCCGTGGACAAGAACTACGAGCAGTACTTC	CASAAWAVDKNYEQYF
-	TRBV6-1	few	11	TRBJ1-1	TGTGCCAGCAATTCTAACACTGAAGCTTTCTTT	CASNSNTEAFF
TRBD1	TRBV7-2	many	17	TRBJ1-3	TGTGCCAGCAGCTTGGGACAGGGGATCCGCTCTGGAAACACCATATATTTT	CASSLGQGIRSGNTIYF
TRBD2	TRBV28	-	15	TRBJ2-7	TGTGCCAGCAGTCTGGGACTAGCGCGGGTCTACGAGCAGTACTTC	CASSLGLARVYEQYF
-	TRBV6-6	-	15	TRBJ2-6	TGTGCCAGCAGCCCGGGCGGGTTCGGGGCCAACGTCCTGACTTTC	CASSPGGFGANVLTF
TRBD2	TRBV11-2	-	13	TRBJ2-7	TGTGCCACCACCTCCCTAGCGGGAGTCGAGCAGTACTTC	CATTSLAGVEQYF
TRBD1	TRBV29-1	-	15	TRBJ2-5	TGCAGCGTTGAAGACACCGGGACAGGGTTAGGGACCCAGTACTTC	CSVEDTGTGLGTQYF
-	TRBV2	-	12	TRBJ1-2	TGTGCCAGCAAAGGGACATACGATGGCTACACCTTC	CASKGTYDGYTF